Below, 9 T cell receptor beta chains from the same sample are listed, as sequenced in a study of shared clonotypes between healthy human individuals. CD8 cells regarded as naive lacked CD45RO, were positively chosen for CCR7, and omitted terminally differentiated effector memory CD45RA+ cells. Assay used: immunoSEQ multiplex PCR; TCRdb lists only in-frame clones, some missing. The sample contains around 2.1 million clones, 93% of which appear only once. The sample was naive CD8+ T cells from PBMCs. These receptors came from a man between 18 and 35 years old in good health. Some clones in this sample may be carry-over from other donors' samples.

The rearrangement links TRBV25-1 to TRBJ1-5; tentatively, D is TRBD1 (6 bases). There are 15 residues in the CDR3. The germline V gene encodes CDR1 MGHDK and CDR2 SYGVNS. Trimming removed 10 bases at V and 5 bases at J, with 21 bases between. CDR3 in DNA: TGTGCCACCAAGACAGGCACGGAGCGGCATCAGCCCCAGCATTTT. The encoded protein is CATKTGTERHQPQHF.

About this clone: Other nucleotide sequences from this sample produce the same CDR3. The CDR3 coding sequence is TGTGCCAGCAGTGGCCGGGACAGGGGCTACGAGCAGTACTTC. It codes for CASSGRDRGYEQYF. The rearrangement uses TRBV9 and TRBJ2-7, with 10 bases aligning to TRBD1. After removal of 5 bases from V and 3 bases from J, the junction contained 5 bases not matched to a gene. CDR1 and CDR2 from the germline V gene are SGDLS and YYNGEE. This CDR3 spans 14 amino acids. The whole variable domain, remainder taken from reference TRBV9 and TRBJ2-7, is DSGVTQTPKHLITATGQRVTLRCSPRSGDLSVYWYQQSLDQGLQFLIQYYNGEERAKGNILERFSAQQFPDLHSELNLSSLELGDSALYFCASSGRDRGYEQYFGPGTRLTVT.

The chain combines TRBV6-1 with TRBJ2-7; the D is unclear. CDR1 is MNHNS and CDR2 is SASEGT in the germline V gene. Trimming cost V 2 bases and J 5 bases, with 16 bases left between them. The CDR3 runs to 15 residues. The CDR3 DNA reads TGTGCCAGCAGTGAACCAGTCCGTTCCAGCCACGAGCAGTACTTC. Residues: CASSEPVRSSHEQYF.

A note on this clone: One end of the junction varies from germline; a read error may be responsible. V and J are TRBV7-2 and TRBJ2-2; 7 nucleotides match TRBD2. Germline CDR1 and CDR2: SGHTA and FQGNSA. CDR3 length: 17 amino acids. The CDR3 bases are TGTGCCAGCAGCTTAGAGTGGGCGGGAGTATACACCGGGGAGCTGGTTTTT. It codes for CASSLEWAGVYTGELVF.

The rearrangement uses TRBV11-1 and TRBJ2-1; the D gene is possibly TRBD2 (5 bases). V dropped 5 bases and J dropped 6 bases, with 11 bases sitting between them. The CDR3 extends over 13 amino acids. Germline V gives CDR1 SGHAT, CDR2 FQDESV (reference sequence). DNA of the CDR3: TGTGCCAGCAGCCCGGACTTTCGCAATGAGCAGTTCTTC. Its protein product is CASSPDFRNEQFF.

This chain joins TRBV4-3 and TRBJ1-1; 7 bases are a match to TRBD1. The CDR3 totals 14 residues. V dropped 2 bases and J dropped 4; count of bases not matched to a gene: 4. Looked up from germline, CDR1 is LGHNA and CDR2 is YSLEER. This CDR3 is CASSQSAGGTEAFF. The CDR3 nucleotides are TGCGCCAGCAGCCAATCGGCAGGGGGCACTGAAGCTTTCTTT.

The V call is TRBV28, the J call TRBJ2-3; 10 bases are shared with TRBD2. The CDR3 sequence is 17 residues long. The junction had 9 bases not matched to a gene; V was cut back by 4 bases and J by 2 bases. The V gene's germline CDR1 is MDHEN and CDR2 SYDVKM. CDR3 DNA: TGTGCCAGCAGTTATCCCTTGGGACTAGCGTACACAGATACGCAGTATTTT. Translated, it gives CASSYPLGLAYTDTQYF.

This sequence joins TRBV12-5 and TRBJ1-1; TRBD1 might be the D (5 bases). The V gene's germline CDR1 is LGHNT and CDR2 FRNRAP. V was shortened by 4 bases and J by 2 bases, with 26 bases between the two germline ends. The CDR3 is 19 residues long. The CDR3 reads CASGSHPGGRTYSNTEAFF. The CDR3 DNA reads TGTGCTAGTGGTTCCCACCCGGGGGGTCGGACATACTCTAACACTGAAGCTTTCTTT.

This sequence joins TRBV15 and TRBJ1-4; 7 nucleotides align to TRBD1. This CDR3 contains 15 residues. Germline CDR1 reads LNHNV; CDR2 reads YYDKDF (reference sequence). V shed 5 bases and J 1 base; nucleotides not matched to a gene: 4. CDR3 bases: TGTGCCACCAGCTCACAGGGGAAAACTAATGAAAAACTGTTTTTT. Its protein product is CATSSQGKTNEKLFF.